This TCR beta chain was sequenced during a study of CD8 T cells in Susac syndrome. The CDR3 has 12 amino acids. The V gene's germline CDR1 is SQVTM and CDR2 ANQGSEA. V was trimmed by 2 bases and J by 5 bases, leaving 9 bases between them. With respect to this clonotype: Its cognate antigen is unknown.

Reverse transcription of roughly 0.5 to 1 ug RNA was carried out with random hexamers. Across 54 Vbeta and 13 Jbeta, TCR beta CDR3 was amplified with immunoSEQ multiplex PCR. Each CDR3 protein is one row after TCRdb ran MiXCR on the immunoSEQ multiplex PCR reads. The sample includes some 160,000 distinct CDR3 sequences, approximately 95% seen only once; the top ten take around 0.16%. Notes on the study in general: The study's TCR sequencing and HLA analysis covered a relatively small number of individuals, and the study acknowledged this.

V usage is TRBV29-1 and J usage is TRBJ2-5; no reliable D call. The sequence derives from a human donor with multiple sclerosis. Sequencing was done on a sample of CD8+ T cells from PBMCs. CDR3 DNA: TGCAGCGTTGAATCTAGACCGGAGACCCAGTACTTC. Its translation: CSVESRPETQYF.